This T cell receptor beta chain was recovered during a study of CD8+ T cells in alopecia areata. Per germline, CDR1 SQVTM and CDR2 ANQGSEA. The CDR3 has 12 residues. V was shortened by 4 bases and J by 4 bases, with 8 bases between the two germline ends. Sequencing templates came from extracted RNA that was reverse transcribed into cDNA. Here immunoSEQ multiplex PCR was the method, and the copy in TCRdb shows in-frame clones only, minus some. This sample has 110,000 to 150,000 clones; around 60% occur once, and the top ten carry around 6%. The receptor's source is a human donor with alopecia areata. The source material was CD4+ T cells sorted from blood, sampled at week 0. The chain carries TRBV29-1 and TRBJ2-1; D ambiguous. The CDR3 reads CSVVRPYNEQFF. DNA of the CDR3: TGCAGCGTTGTGAGGCCATACAATGAGCAGTTCTTC.